This T cell receptor (beta chain) was identified in a study of T cells expressing NK-cell markers. Findings of the study overall: Dominant NKG2C+ clonotypes made up 1.0-7.0% of CD8+ T cells in roughly six donors.

Germline values: CDR1 MNHEY, CDR2 SVGAGI. The CDR3 loop spans 15 amino acids. Of note for this clonotype: Its antigen is still unknown.

The authors generated TCR beta cDNA through 5'RACE template switching with UMIs. TCRdb reworked the 5' RACE reads into one entry per CDR3 protein, no DNA. Here the sample table reports around 100,000 distinct CDR3 sequences. Sequencing was carried out using blood T cells: a sorted CD56 or NKG2C T cell subset, CD4+ or CD8+ T cells, or bulk PBMC T cells (not recorded which). The clonotype comes from a woman aged 18-70 years in good health. The V gene is TRBV6-5, the J gene TRBJ2-3. CDR3 sequence: CASSYQGPVMDTQYF.